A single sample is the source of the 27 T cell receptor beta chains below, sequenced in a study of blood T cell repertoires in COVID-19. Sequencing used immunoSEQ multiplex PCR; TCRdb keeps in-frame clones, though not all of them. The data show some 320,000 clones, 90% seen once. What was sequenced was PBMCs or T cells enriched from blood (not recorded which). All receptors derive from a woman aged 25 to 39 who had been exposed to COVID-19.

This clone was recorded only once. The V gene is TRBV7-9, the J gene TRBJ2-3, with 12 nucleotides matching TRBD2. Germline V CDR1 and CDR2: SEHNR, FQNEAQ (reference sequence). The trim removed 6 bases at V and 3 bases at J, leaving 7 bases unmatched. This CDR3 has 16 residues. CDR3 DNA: TGTGCCAGCAGTTATACTAGCGGGGGGTTTACAGATACGCAGTATTTT. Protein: CASSYTSGGFTDTQYF.

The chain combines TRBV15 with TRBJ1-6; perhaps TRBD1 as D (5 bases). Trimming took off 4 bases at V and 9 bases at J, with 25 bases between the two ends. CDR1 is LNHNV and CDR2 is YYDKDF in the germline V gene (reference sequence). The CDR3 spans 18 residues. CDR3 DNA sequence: TGTGCCACCAGCACCACCTCAGGAGGGGAGGGGCATTTTTCACCCCTCCACTTT. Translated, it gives CATSTTSGGEGHFSPLHF.

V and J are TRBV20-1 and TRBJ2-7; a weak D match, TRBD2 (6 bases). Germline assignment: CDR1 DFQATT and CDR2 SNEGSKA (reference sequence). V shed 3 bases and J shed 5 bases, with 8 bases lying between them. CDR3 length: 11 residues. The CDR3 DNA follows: TGCAGTGCTAGCGGGAGAGACGAGCAGTACTTC. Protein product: CSASGRDEQYF.

This CDR3 reads CASSSPDRGHSYEQYF. For the CDR3, the DNA is TGTGCCAGCAGCTCCCCGGACAGGGGGCATTCCTACGAGCAGTACTTC. The chain couples TRBV7-8 to TRBJ2-7; 11 positions match TRBD1. This CDR3 is 16 amino acids long. Germline CDR1 reads SGHVS; CDR2 reads FQNEAQ. V lost 4 bases to trimming and J lost 1 base; unmatched junction nucleotides: 6.

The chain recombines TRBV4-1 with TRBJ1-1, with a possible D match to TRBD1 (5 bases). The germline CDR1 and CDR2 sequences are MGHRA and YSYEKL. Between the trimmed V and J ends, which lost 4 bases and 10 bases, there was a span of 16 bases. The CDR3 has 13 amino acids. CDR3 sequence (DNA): TGCGCCAGCAGCCTCCTAGGTCCGGGGGGAGCTTTCTTT. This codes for CASSLLGPGGAFF.

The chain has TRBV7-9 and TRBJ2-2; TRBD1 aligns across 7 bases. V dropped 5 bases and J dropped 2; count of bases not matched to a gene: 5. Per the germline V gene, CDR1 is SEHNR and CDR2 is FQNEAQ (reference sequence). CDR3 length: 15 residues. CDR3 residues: CASSPDRPNTGELFF. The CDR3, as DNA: TGTGCCAGCAGCCCGGACAGGCCTAACACCGGGGAGCTGTTTTTT. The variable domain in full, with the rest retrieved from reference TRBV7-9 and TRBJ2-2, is DTGVSQNPRHKITKRGQNVTFRCDPISEHNRLYWYRQTLGQGPEFLTYFQNEAQLEKSRLLSDRFSAERPKGSFSTLEIQRTEQGDSAMYLCASSPDRPNTGELFFGEGSRLTVL.

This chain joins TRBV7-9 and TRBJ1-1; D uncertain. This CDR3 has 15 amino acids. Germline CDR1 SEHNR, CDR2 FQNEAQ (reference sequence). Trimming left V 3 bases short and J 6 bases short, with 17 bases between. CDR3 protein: CASSLIEGTYAEAFF. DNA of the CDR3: TGTGCCAGCAGCTTGATCGAGGGCACGTACGCTGAAGCTTTCTTT.

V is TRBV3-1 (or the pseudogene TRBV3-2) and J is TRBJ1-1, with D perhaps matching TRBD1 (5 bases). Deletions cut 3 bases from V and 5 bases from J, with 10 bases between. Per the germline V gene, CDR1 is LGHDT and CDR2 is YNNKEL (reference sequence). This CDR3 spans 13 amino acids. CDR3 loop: CASSHERGTEAFF. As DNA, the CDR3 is TGTGCCAGCAGCCACGAGCGGGGGACTGAAGCTTTCTTT.

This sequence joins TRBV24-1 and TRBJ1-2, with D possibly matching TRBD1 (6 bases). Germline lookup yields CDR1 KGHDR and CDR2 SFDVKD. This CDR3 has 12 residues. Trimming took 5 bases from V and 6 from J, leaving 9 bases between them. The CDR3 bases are TGTGCCACCAGTGGTGCAGGGGATGGCTACACCTTC. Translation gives CATSGAGDGYTF.

The CDR3 reads CASSQVGTWDYGYTF. The CDR3 DNA sequence: TGTGCCAGCTCCCAAGTGGGCACGTGGGACTATGGCTACACCTTC. V and J are TRBV5-6 and TRBJ1-2, with D unresolved. Looked up from germline, CDR1 is SGHDT and CDR2 is YYEEEE. V lost 7 bases to trimming and J lost 3 bases, with 19 bases between them. This CDR3 is built from 15 residues.

The DNA for the CDR3 is TGTGCCAGCAGCTTAGTTGGGGCTCCCTACAATGAGCAGTTCTTC. It translates to CASSLVGAPYNEQFF. This chain uses TRBV7-2 with TRBJ2-1; maybe TRBD1 (5 bases). The V and J ends lost 1 base and 2 bases respectively, with 9 bases between them. The CDR3 contains 15 residues. In germline, CDR1 is SGHTA, CDR2 FQGNSA.

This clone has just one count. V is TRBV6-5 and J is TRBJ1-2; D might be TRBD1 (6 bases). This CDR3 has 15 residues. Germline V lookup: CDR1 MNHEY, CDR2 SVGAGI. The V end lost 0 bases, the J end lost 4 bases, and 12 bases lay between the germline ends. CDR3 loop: CASSYSVQGLYGYTF. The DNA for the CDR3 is TGTGCCAGCAGTTACTCGGTTCAGGGGCTCTATGGCTACACCTTC.

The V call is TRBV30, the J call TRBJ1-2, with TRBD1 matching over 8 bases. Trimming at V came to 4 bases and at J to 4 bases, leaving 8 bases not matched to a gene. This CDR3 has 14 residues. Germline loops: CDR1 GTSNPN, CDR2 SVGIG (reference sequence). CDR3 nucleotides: TGTGCCTGGACGCAGGGGGCATCAGGCTATGGCTACACCTTC. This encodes CAWTQGASGYGYTF. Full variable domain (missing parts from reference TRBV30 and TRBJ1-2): SQTIHQWPATLVQPVGSPLSLECTVEGTSNPNLYWYRQAAGRGLQLLFYSVGIGQISSEVPQNLSASRPQDRQFILSSKKLLLSDSGFYLCAWTQGASGYGYTFGSGTRLTVV.

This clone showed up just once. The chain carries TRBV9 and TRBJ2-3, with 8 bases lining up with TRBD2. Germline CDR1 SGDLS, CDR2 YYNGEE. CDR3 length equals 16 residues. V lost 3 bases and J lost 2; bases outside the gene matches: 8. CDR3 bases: TGTGCCAGCAGCGGCTCAGCGGGGGTAACCACAGATACGCAGTATTTT. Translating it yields CASSGSAGVTTDTQYF.

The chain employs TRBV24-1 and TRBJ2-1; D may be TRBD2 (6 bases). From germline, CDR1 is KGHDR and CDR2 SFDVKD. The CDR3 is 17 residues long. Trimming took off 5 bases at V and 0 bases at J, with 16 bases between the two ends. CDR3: CATSAVRGRTSYNEQFF. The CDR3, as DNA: TGTGCCACCAGTGCCGTGCGGGGCAGGACCTCCTACAATGAGCAGTTCTTC.

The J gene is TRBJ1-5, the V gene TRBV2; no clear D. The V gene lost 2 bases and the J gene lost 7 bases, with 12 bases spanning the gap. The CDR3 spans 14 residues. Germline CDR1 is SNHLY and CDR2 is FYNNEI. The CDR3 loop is CASSETVLFQPQHF. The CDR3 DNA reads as TGTGCCAGCAGTGAAACGGTGTTATTCCAGCCCCAGCATTTT.

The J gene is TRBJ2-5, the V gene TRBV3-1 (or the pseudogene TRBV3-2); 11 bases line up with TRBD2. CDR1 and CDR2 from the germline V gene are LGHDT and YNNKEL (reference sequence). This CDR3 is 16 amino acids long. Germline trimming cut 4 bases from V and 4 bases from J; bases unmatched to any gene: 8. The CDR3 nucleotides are TGTGCCAGCAGCCCCGAACTAGCGGGGGAGGGAGAGACCCAGTACTTC. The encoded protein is CASSPELAGEGETQYF.

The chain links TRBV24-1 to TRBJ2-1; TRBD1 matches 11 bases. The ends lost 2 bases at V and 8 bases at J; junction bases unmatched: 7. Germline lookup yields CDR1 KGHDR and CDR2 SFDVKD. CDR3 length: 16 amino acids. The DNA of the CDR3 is TGTGCCACCAGTGATTACGGACAGGGGGCTACTTATGAGCAGTTCTTC. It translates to CATSDYGQGATYEQFF.

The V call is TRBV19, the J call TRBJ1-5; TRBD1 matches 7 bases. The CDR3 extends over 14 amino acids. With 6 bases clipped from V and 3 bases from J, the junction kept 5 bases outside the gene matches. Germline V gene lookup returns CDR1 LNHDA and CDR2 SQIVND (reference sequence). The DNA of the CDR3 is TGTGCCAGTAGACGACAGGGAATCAATCAGCCCCAGCATTTT. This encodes CASRRQGINQPQHF.

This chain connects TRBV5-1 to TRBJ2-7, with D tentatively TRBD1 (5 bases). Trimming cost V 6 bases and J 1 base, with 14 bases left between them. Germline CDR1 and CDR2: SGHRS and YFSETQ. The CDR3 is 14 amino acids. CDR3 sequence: CASTEAGWSYEQYF. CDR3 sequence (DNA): TGCGCCAGCACCGAGGCAGGGTGGTCCTACGAGCAGTACTTC.

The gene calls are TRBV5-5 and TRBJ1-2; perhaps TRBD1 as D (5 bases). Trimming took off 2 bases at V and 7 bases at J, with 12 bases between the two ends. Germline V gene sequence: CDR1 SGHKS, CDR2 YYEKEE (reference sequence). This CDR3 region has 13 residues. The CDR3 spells CASSFGGRVGYTF. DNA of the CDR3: TGTGCCAGCAGCTTCGGGGGTAGGGTTGGCTACACCTTC.

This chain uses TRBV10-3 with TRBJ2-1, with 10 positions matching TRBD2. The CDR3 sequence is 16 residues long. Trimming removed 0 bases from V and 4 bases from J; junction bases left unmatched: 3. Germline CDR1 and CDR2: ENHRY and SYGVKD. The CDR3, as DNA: TGTGCCATCAGTGAGTCTGGTAGCGGGGGGTACAATGAGCAGTTCTTC. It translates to CAISESGSGGYNEQFF.

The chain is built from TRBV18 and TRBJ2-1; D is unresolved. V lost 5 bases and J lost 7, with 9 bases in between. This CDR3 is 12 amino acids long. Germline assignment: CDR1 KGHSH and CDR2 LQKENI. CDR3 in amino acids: CASSIHENEQFF. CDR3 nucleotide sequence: TGTGCCAGCTCAATCCACGAGAATGAGCAGTTCTTC.

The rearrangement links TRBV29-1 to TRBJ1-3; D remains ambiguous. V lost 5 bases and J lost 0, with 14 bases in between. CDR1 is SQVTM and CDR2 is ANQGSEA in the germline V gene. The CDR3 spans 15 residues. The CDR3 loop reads CSVSLALLSGNTIYF. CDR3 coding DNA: TGCAGCGTTTCCCTAGCTCTCCTCTCTGGAAACACCATATATTTT.

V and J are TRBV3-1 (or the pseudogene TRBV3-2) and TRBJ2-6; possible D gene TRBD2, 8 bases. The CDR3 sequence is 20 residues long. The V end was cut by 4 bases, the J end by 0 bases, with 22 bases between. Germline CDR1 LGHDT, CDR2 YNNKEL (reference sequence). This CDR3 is CASSPHRGGGTRSGANVLTF. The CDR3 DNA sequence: TGTGCCAGCAGCCCGCACAGGGGCGGGGGGACCCGCTCTGGGGCCAACGTCCTGACTTTC.

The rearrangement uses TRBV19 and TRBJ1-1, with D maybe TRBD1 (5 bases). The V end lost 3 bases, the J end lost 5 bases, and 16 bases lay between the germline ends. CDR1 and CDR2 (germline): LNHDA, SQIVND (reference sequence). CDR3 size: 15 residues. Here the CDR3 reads CASSISLGRGTEAFF. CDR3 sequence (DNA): TGTGCCAGTAGTATTAGTCTGGGAAGGGGTACTGAAGCTTTCTTT.

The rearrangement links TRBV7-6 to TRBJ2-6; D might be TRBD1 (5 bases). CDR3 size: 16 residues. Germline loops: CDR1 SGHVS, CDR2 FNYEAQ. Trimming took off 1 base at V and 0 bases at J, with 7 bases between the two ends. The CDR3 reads CASSLGGYSGANVLTF. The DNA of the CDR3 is TGTGCCAGCAGCTTAGGGGGCTACTCTGGGGCCAACGTCCTGACTTTC.